This T cell receptor beta chain was observed in a study of blood T cell repertoires in COVID-19. V lost 3 bases to trimming and J lost 7 bases, with 10 bases between them. The CDR3 covers 14 residues. Germline V gene data show CDR1 as LNHDA and CDR2 as SQIVND (reference sequence). Only in-frame clones appear in the TCRdb table, and some are missing; sequencing was by immunoSEQ multiplex PCR. The repertoire holds 200,000 to 250,000 clones, 86% seen once, with about 3.1% in the top ten. Sequences were obtained from PBMCs or T cells enriched from blood (not recorded which). The origin of this receptor is a woman aged 45 to 65 in a cohort exposed to, infected with or recovered from COVID-19 (not recorded which). The chain has TRBV19 and TRBJ1-6; D call uncertain. Here the CDR3 reads CASSITPQNSPLHF. CDR3 sequence (DNA): TGTGCCAGTAGTATCACACCCCAGAATTCACCCCTCCACTTT.